Presented here are 30 T cell receptor beta chains from one specimen sequenced in a study of vaccination effects on CD4 cells after COVID-19. Using viral peptide pools, the ViraFEST assay grew out antigen-specific CD4+ T cells prior to sequencing. A 10-day culture period preceded the isolation of CD4+ T cells. Of the BNT162b2 and mRNA-1273 vaccines, participants received two doses of one or the other. Sequenced by immunoSEQ multiplex PCR; TCRdb stores in-frame clones only, minus some. The sample has around 30,000 clones, 65% to 80% seen once. What these receptors recognize is not known. Here the sequenced sample was CD4+ T cells from PBMCs cultured with HCoV-NL63 spike peptides, taken after COVID-19 vaccination. The receptors shown here come from a human donor who received a COVID-19 vaccine.

A few counts support this clone. The genes are TRBV6-1 and TRBJ2-7; a weak D match, TRBD1 (6 bases). V dropped 3 bases and J dropped 2 bases, with 14 bases sitting between them. The CDR3 covers 15 residues. Germline CDR1 and CDR2: MNHNS and SASEGT. The CDR3: CASSDEQGRTYEQYF. CDR3 DNA: TGTGCCAGCAGTGACGAACAGGGACGGACCTACGAGCAGTACTTC.

The chain joins TRBV2 to TRBJ1-2, with 9 bases identical to TRBD1. The germline gives CDR1 SNHLY, CDR2 FYNNEI. This CDR3 has 15 amino acids. The junction had 13 bases not matched to a gene; V was cut back by 6 bases and J by 8 bases. CDR3 bases: TGTGCCAGCAGGACTCTCGGACAGGGGTTGCGAGGCTACACCTTC. Its protein is CASRTLGQGLRGYTF.

V usage is TRBV7-8 and J usage is TRBJ2-7, with no clear D. Germline V CDR1 and CDR2: SGHVS, FQNEAQ. The ends were cut back, 5 bases at V and 0 bases at J, with 20 bases in the middle. This CDR3 spans 17 amino acids. CDR3 region: CASSPPRTFRSSYEQYF. In nucleotides, the CDR3 is TGTGCCAGCAGCCCACCGAGGACCTTCAGAAGCTCCTACGAGCAGTACTTC.

The table lists this clone with a few counts. The rearrangement joins TRBV6-2 or TRBV6-3 to TRBJ1-5; 7 bases line up with TRBD1. The CDR3 spans 18 residues. J lost 3 bases, V lost 4 bases, and 15 bases had no gene match. The germline V gene has CDR1 MNHEY and CDR2 SVGEGT. Here the CDR3 reads CASSSAPGGGKANQPQHF. The CDR3 DNA reads as TGTGCCAGCAGTTCCGCTCCAGGGGGGGGAAAGGCCAATCAGCCCCAGCATTTT.

This clone turned up a few times. The chain recombines TRBV10-3 with TRBJ2-2; 8 nucleotides line up with TRBD1. CDR1 is ENHRY, CDR2 SYGVKD, per germline. V lost 6 bases and J lost 3; bases outside the gene matches: 6. This CDR3 comprises 15 residues. The CDR3, as DNA: TGTGCCATCAGAATGACAGGGGCGGACACCGGGGAGCTGTTTTTT. Its translation: CAIRMTGADTGELFF.

The chain joins TRBV25-1 to TRBJ1-1; unclear D gene. The CDR3 is 14 residues long. Germline V gene sequence: CDR1 MGHDK, CDR2 SYGVNS. The ends were cut back, 3 bases at V and 1 base at J, with 9 bases in the middle. The CDR3 DNA sequence: TGTGCCAGCAGTGAGATCGGGCAGAACACTGAAGCTTTCTTT. Protein sequence: CASSEIGQNTEAFF.

The chain links TRBV9 to TRBJ2-7; 9 bases align to TRBD1. V lost 2 bases, J lost 3 bases, and 9 bases stayed unmatched. This CDR3 spans 16 amino acids. Germline V CDR1 and CDR2: SGDLS, YYNGEE. Here the CDR3 DNA reads TGTGCCAGCAGCGTTTCCGGGACAGGGTATGTCTACGAGCAGTACTTC. Its protein is CASSVSGTGYVYEQYF.

The rearrangement links TRBV5-5 to TRBJ2-1; 10 bases align to TRBD2. Germline lookup yields CDR1 SGHKS and CDR2 YYEKEE (reference sequence). CDR3 length equals 16 residues. Trimming removed 2 bases from V and 4 bases from J; junction bases left unmatched: 6. CDR3 coding DNA: TGTGCCAGCAGCTTACCTTCTAGCGGGAGATACAATGAGCAGTTCTTC. It specifies CASSLPSSGRYNEQFF.

In this sample, this clone turned up once. This chain joins TRBV15 and TRBJ2-1; no reliable D call. The V and J ends lost 0 bases and 6 bases respectively, with 12 bases between them. The CDR3 has 15 amino acids. Germline V gene data show CDR1 as LNHNV and CDR2 as YYDKDF (reference sequence). The DNA for the CDR3 is TGTGCCACCAGCAGAGATGATGCGACTCTCAATGAGCAGTTCTTC. Its protein product is CATSRDDATLNEQFF.

CDR3 DNA sequence: TGTGCCAGCAACCCGGGACTAGCGGGAGGGAATGAGCAGTTCTTC. As protein: CASNPGLAGGNEQFF. The chain joins TRBV6-2 or TRBV6-3 to TRBJ2-1, with 16 bases identical to TRBD2. V lost 7 bases and J lost 7; bases outside the gene matches: 4. The CDR3 contains 15 residues. Per germline, CDR1 MNHEY and CDR2 SVGEGT.

This clone is medium-sized (0.01 to 0.1%) in the sample. The rearrangement links TRBV10-1 to TRBJ2-1; 10 bases line up with TRBD2. The ends lost 6 bases at V and 5 bases at J; junction bases unmatched: 10. There are 16 residues in the CDR3. Germline assignment: CDR1 WNHNN and CDR2 SYGVQD (reference sequence). The CDR3 region has the DNA TGCGCCAGCAGAGACACCCGGACTAGCGGTAACAATGAGCAGTTCTTC. It yields the protein CASRDTRTSGNNEQFF.

The chain links TRBV21-1 to TRBJ2-5; TRBD2, as called in the table, went unchecked against the DNA. TRBV21-1 has pseudogene status. CDR3 size: 18 residues. CDR3 DNA: TGTGCCAGCAGCAGCCGACTAGCGGAATGGGGGCTCCAAGAGACCCAGTACTTC. As protein: CASSSRLAEWGLQETQYF.

The chain carries TRBV10-1 and TRBJ2-1; 9 nucleotides line up with TRBD1. V was clipped by 4 bases and J by 6 bases; unmatched bases: 10. This CDR3 has 16 amino acids. The germline CDR1 and CDR2 sequences are WNHNN and SYGVQD (reference sequence). The CDR3 reads CASSGGGRDRVNEQFF. CDR3 DNA: TGCGCCAGCAGTGGGGGGGGTCGGGACAGGGTCAATGAGCAGTTCTTC.

The table lists this clone with a count of one. The chain carries TRBV5-1 and TRBJ2-5; D is unresolved. The CDR3 runs to 16 residues. The germline V gene encodes CDR1 SGHRS and CDR2 YFSETQ. Trimming left V 4 bases short and J 1 base short, with 17 bases between. The CDR3 here is CASSPGEANRQETQYF. CDR3 in DNA: TGCGCCAGCAGCCCCGGAGAGGCCAACCGCCAAGAGACCCAGTACTTC.

The chain joins TRBV6-1 to TRBJ1-2; D call uncertain. The germline V gene encodes CDR1 MNHNS and CDR2 SASEGT. The length of the CDR3 is 13 residues. V lost 2 bases to trimming and J lost 8 bases, with 12 bases between them. CDR3 sequence (DNA): TGTGCCAGCAGTGAACAGGAGCTTAGAGGCTACACCTTC. This encodes CASSEQELRGYTF.

The chain joins TRBV27 to TRBJ2-5, with TRBD2 matching over 8 bases. Trimming cost V 6 bases and J 4 bases; bases outside gene matches: 10. Germline CDR1 MNHEY, CDR2 SMNVEV (reference sequence). This CDR3 is 15 amino acids long. The CDR3 spells CASRPAGDPRETQYF. CDR3 coding DNA: TGTGCCAGCAGACCAGCGGGAGACCCTCGAGAGACCCAGTACTTC.

V and J are TRBV19 and TRBJ1-1; 9 positions agree with TRBD1. The CDR3 is 13 amino acids. Trimming at V came to 7 bases and at J to 5 bases, leaving 5 bases not matched to a gene. Germline loops: CDR1 LNHDA, CDR2 SQIVND (reference sequence). The CDR3 region is CASKGTGQTEAFF. The DNA of the CDR3 is TGTGCCAGTAAAGGGACAGGGCAAACTGAAGCTTTCTTT.

V and J are TRBV11-2 and TRBJ1-6; D is uncertain. CDR3 length: 15 amino acids. V lost 0 bases, J lost 4 bases, and 7 bases lay in between. Germline assignment: CDR1 SGHAT and CDR2 FQNNGV. The CDR3 sequence: CASSLDSSYNSPLHF. The CDR3 DNA reads TGTGCCAGCAGCTTAGACAGTAGTTATAATTCACCCCTCCACTTT.

This clone was recorded once. The gene calls are TRBV4-1 and TRBJ1-5; D remains unclear. Trimming removed 4 bases from V and 9 bases from J, with 19 bases in between. The germline V gene encodes CDR1 MGHRA and CDR2 YSYEKL. CDR3 length: 15 residues. The CDR3 nucleotides are TGCGCCAGCAGCCGCTCAATGAGGTTGGGTCTGCCCCAGCATTTT. This translates into CASSRSMRLGLPQHF.

This clone appeared a few times. The V call is TRBV25-1, the J call TRBJ1-3; D possibly corresponds to TRBD1 (6 bases). Trimming stripped 1 base from V and 0 bases from J, with 13 bases between. Germline loops: CDR1 MGHDK, CDR2 SYGVNS. The CDR3 length is 17 residues. The DNA for the CDR3 is TGTGCCAGCAGTGAATTGGCAGGGGCCAACTCTGGAAACACCATATATTTT. Encoded protein: CASSELAGANSGNTIYF.

V gene TRBV4-1 combines with J gene TRBJ2-1; D ambiguous. This CDR3 region has 17 residues. V lost 1 base, J lost 4 bases, and 17 bases lay in between. Per germline, CDR1 MGHRA and CDR2 YSYEKL. CDR3 bases: TGCGCCAGCAGCCAAGGGTCCGCCAGAAGCCTATACAATGAGCAGTTCTTC. This sequence encodes CASSQGSARSLYNEQFF.

The chain is built from TRBV18 and TRBJ2-3, with unresolved D. V lost 6 bases and J lost 2, with 6 bases in between. CDR3 length: 12 residues. The germline V gene has CDR1 KGHSH and CDR2 LQKENI. The CDR3 region is CASSSYTDTQYF. The CDR3 coding sequence is TGTGCCAGCTCCTCCTACACAGATACGCAGTATTTT.

The rearrangement joins TRBV9 to TRBJ1-4, with unresolved D. CDR3 length: 14 amino acids. In germline, CDR1 is SGDLS, CDR2 YYNGEE. The ends were cut back, 0 bases at V and 0 bases at J, with 3 bases in the middle. DNA for the CDR3: TGTGCCAGCAGCGTAGGAACAACTAATGAAAAACTGTTTTTT. The encoded protein is CASSVGTTNEKLFF.

This sequence joins TRBV15 and TRBJ2-5; 8 bases agree with TRBD2. This CDR3 is built from 14 residues. J gave up 5 bases and V 3 bases, and 5 bases lay outside the gene matches. The germline gives CDR1 LNHNV, CDR2 YYDKDF (reference sequence). The DNA of the CDR3 is TGTGCCACCAGCAGTCGGGGGGGCGCGGAGACCCAGTACTTC. It translates to CATSSRGGAETQYF.

J is TRBJ2-2 and V is TRBV27; 9 nucleotides line up with TRBD1. V dropped 6 bases and J dropped 5; count of bases not matched to a gene: 10. This CDR3 contains 16 residues. CDR1 MNHEY and CDR2 SMNVEV come from the germline V gene (reference sequence). CDR3 loop: CASSPTYGTGTGELFF. The DNA for the CDR3 is TGTGCCAGCAGCCCCACCTACGGGACAGGGACCGGGGAGCTGTTTTTT.

The sample holds a few counts of this clone. The chain employs TRBV19 and TRBJ2-5; tentative D call: TRBD2 (6 bases). The length of the CDR3 is 14 residues. CDR1 and CDR2 from the germline V gene are LNHDA and SQIVND (reference sequence). V lost 5 bases and J 2 bases, leaving 12 bases between the germline ends. As DNA, the CDR3 is TGTGCCAGTAGTGGAGGGACTGGACAAGAGACCCAGTACTTC. Amino acid sequence: CASSGGTGQETQYF. The full variable domain, with the rest looked up from reference TRBV19 and TRBJ2-5, is DGGITQSPKYLFRKEGQNVTLSCEQNLNHDAMYWYRQDPGQGLRLIYYSQIVNDFQKGDIAEGYSVSREKKESFPLTVTSAQKNPTAFYLCASSGGTGQETQYFGPGTRLLVL.

The rearrangement uses TRBV6-5 and TRBJ2-7, with 7 bases lining up with TRBD2. CDR1 is MNHEY, CDR2 SVGAGI, per germline. V lost 6 bases, J lost 0 bases, and 8 bases stayed unmatched. The CDR3 runs 15 residues. The CDR3 loop is CASRWGGASSYEQYF. The CDR3, as DNA: TGTGCCAGCAGGTGGGGAGGGGCGAGCTCCTACGAGCAGTACTTC.

The V and J genes are TRBV10-1 and TRBJ2-7, with TRBD1 matching over 7 bases. With V trimmed by 6 bases and J by 6 bases, 8 bases remained unmatched. The germline CDR1 and CDR2 sequences are WNHNN and SYGVQD (reference sequence). The CDR3 runs 13 residues. As DNA, the CDR3 is TGCGCCAGCAGCGCGACAGGGACGTCCGAGCAGTACTTC. This gives the protein CASSATGTSEQYF.

In DNA form, the CDR3 reads TGTGCCAGCAGTTTAAACAGGGCTAATGGCTACACCTTC. This gives the protein CASSLNRANGYTF. V usage is TRBV7-9 and J usage is TRBJ1-2, with D possibly TRBD1 on 6 matching bases. The CDR3 length is 13 residues. Between the trimmed V and J ends, which lost 6 bases and 6 bases, there was a span of 14 bases. The germline gives CDR1 SEHNR, CDR2 FQNEAQ (reference sequence).

This chain links TRBV3-1 (or the pseudogene TRBV3-2) with TRBJ1-5; possibly TRBD1 for D (6 bases). Germline V gene data show CDR1 as LGHDT and CDR2 as YNNKEL (reference sequence). V was cut by 0 bases and J by 4 bases, with 13 bases left in between. The CDR3 sequence is 16 residues long. In DNA, the CDR3 is TGTGCCAGCAGCCAAGATTTGACAGGTCGTAATCAGCCCCAGCATTTT. Encoded protein: CASSQDLTGRNQPQHF.